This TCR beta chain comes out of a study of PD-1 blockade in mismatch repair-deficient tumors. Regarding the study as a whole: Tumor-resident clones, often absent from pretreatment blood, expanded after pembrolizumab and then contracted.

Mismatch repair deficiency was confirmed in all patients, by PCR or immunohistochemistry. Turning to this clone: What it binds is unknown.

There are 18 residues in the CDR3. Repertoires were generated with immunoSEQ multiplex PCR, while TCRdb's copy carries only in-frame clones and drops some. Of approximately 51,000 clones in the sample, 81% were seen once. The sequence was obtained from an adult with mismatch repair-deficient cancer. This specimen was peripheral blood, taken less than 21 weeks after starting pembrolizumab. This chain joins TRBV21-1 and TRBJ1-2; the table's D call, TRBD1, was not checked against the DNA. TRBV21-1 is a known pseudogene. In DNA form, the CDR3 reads TGTGCCAGCAGCAAAGACTTAGAGTTTCGGGACAGCTTTTATGGCTACACCTTC. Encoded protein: CASSKDLEFRDSFYGYTF.